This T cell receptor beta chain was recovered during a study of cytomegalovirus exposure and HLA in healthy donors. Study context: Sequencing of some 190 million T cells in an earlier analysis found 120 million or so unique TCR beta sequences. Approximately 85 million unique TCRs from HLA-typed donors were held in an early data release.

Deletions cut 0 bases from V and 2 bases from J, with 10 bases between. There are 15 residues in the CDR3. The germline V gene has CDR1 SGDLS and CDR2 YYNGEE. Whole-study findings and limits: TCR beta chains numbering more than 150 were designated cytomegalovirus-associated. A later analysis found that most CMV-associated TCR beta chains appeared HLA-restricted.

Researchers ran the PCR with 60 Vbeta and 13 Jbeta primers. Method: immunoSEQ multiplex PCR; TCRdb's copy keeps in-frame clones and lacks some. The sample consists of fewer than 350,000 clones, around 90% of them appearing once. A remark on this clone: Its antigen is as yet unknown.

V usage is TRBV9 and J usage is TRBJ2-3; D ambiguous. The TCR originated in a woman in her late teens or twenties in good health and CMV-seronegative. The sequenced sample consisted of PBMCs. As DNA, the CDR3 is TGTGCCAGCAGCGTAGACAGTGGCTACACAGATACGCAGTATTTT. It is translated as CASSVDSGYTDTQYF. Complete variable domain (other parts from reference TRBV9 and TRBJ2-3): DSGVTQTPKHLITATGQRVTLRCSPRSGDLSVYWYQQSLDQGLQFLIQYYNGEERAKGNILERFSAQQFPDLHSELNLSSLELGDSALYFCASSVDSGYTDTQYFGPGTRLTVL.